This is a list of T cell receptor beta chains from one sample in a study of multiple sclerosis patients with progressive multifocal leukoencephalopathy. The method was immunoSEQ multiplex PCR; TCRdb's version includes in-frame clones alone and lacks a portion of them. The data contain about 31,000 clones, approximately 88% of them seen just once; the ten biggest clones take up approximately 5.2%. This sample comprised PBMCs, obtained from a patient treated with natalizumab. These receptor sequences come from a woman aged 40-49 years with progressive multifocal leukoencephalopathy. Both conserved end residues are part of each CDR3. D genes are given only for firm matches. Size values are once, few and many counts, or a class for expanded clones, and some rows have none.

J	length	D	size	V	DNA	CDR3
TRBJ1-2	14	NA	NA	TRBV27	TGTGCCAGCAGTTTTCCGGGGGGCAGCTATGGCTACACCTTC	CASSFPGGSYGYTF
TRBJ2-1	15	NA	NA	TRBV9	TGTGCCAGCAGCGTAACGACAGGTGGCTACAATGAGCAGTTCTTC	CASSVTTGGYNEQFF
TRBJ2-3	16	TRBD2	NA	TRBV4-2	TGTGCCAGCAGACTAACCAGCGGGGCCCGCACAGATACGCAGTATTTT	CASRLTSGARTDTQYF
TRBJ2-1	15	TRBD1	NA	TRBV27	TGTGCCAGCAGGAAAACCGGGACAGGGAGTAATGAGCAGTTCTTC	CASRKTGTGSNEQFF
TRBJ1-3	14	NA	NA	TRBV6-6	TGTGCCAGCAGTTCCTTCGTCTCTGGAAACACCATATATTTT	CASSSFVSGNTIYF
TRBJ1-1	15	TRBD1	NA	TRBV15	TGTGCCACCCTACAGGGGAGAAGGGGGAACACTGAAGCTTTCTTT	CATLQGRRGNTEAFF
TRBJ2-7	15	NA	NA	TRBV6-5	TGTGCCAGCAGTTACGATACAGGTACAGTCTACGAGCAGTACTTC	CASSYDTGTVYEQYF
TRBJ2-7	14	NA	NA	TRBV5-1	TGCGCCAGCAGCTTGTCGAACAGGGCATCCGAGCAGTACTTC	CASSLSNRASEQYF
TRBJ2-7	15	TRBD1	NA	TRBV14	TGTGCCAGCAGCCATCAAAGGACAGGGGGAGGCGAGCAGTACTTC	CASSHQRTGGGEQYF
TRBJ1-5	15	NA	NA	TRBV19	TGTGCCAGTAGTCCCCGGTGGGGGGGCGATCAGCCCCAGCATTTT	CASSPRWGGDQPQHF
TRBJ2-1	12	NA	NA	TRBV28	TGTGCCAGCAGTTTCTCCGGGACAGAGCAGTTCTTC	CASSFSGTEQFF
TRBJ2-2	16	TRBD1	NA	TRBV10-3	TGTGCCATCAGTGAGCCGGACAGGGGGCGCACCGGGGAGCTGTTTTTT	CAISEPDRGRTGELFF
TRBJ1-1	14	TRBD1	once	TRBV19	TGTGCCAGTAGTACGACAGGGGGTTATACTGAAGCTTTCTTT	CASSTTGGYTEAFF